A single sample gave rise to the 5 T cell receptor beta chains below, sequenced in a study of Ad26.COV2.S vaccination and SARS-CoV-2 variants. Sample treatment: 15 to 20 received Ad26.COV2.S at low or high dose, single or two shots; roughly five received placebo; per-sample allocation not given. Collection of samples fell on day 63 after the first vaccine or placebo injection. The table came from immunoSEQ multiplex PCR; TCRdb's copy has only in-frame clones and leaves some out. The sample lists hundreds of thousands of clones, approximately 84% seen once, with roughly 3.5% in the top ten. The sequenced sample was peripheral blood, obtained in a trial of Ad26.COV2.S vaccine versus placebo. Receptors originate from a person aged 18 to 65 who received the Ad26.COV2.S COVID-19 vaccine or a placebo.

This clone was picked up a small number of times. This rearrangement joins TRBV5-6 to TRBJ2-5; either TRBD1 or TRBD2 may supply D (5 bases each). Per the germline V gene, CDR1 is SGHDT and CDR2 is YYEEEE. With 2 bases removed from V and 3 bases from J, the gap between germline ends came to 8 bases. CDR3 length equals 13 residues. Written as DNA, the CDR3 is TGTGCCAGCAGCTTTCGAGGGGAAGAGACCCAGTACTTC. Its translation: CASSFRGEETQYF.

V gene TRBV5-1 combines with J gene TRBJ2-1; TRBD2 aligns across 13 bases. The V gene end was trimmed by 0 bases and the J gene end by 3 bases; junction bases not matched to a gene: 6. The CDR3 is 18 residues long. CDR1 and CDR2 from the germline V gene are SGHRS and YFSETQ. The CDR3 DNA reads TGCGCCAGCAGCTTGGCGACTAGCGGGAGGTTTGACTACAATGAGCAGTTCTTC. It yields the protein CASSLATSGRFDYNEQFF.

The V gene is TRBV6-5, the J gene TRBJ1-2; possibly TRBD1 for D (6 bases). V was shortened by 0 bases and J by 4 bases, with 9 bases between the two germline ends. Germline V gene lookup returns CDR1 MNHEY and CDR2 SVGAGI. There are 14 residues in the CDR3. This CDR3 reads CASSYSRGGYGYTF. In DNA, the CDR3 is TGTGCCAGCAGTTACTCGAGAGGGGGCTATGGCTACACCTTC.

The rearrangement joins TRBV10-3 to TRBJ2-1; 15 bases are shared with TRBD2. The CDR3 is 15 residues long. With 8 bases clipped from V and 4 bases from J, the junction kept 3 bases outside the gene matches. Germline V CDR1 and CDR2: ENHRY, SYGVKD. The CDR3 DNA follows: TGTGCCATCGGGACTAGCGGGAGGTCTTACAATGAGCAGTTCTTC. Translated, it gives CAIGTSGRSYNEQFF.

The count of this clone is one. The V and J genes are TRBV6-6 and TRBJ2-5; D unresolved. The V gene lost 10 bases and the J gene lost 1 base, with 7 bases spanning the gap. CDR1 and CDR2 from the germline V gene are MNHNY and SVGAGI (reference sequence). The CDR3 length is 11 residues. CDR3 sequence reads: CATAAQETQYF. CDR3 DNA: TGTGCCACCGCCGCCCAAGAGACCCAGTACTTC.